These T cell receptor beta chains were read from a single sample in a study of T cell changes during pregnancy in multiple sclerosis. Clones were sequenced by immunoSEQ multiplex PCR, and TCRdb holds only the in-frame ones, with some missing. This table has approximately 30,000 clones, roughly nine tenths appearing once. Source: CD8+ T cells from peripheral blood mononuclear cells, taken in the third trimester of pregnancy. The receptors originated from a female donor with multiple sclerosis, enrolled in a pregnancy study. Both conserved end residues are part of each CDR3. Each record gives: J gene, D gene, clone size, V gene, CDR3 DNA, CDR3 protein. A D gene is named only where the DNA matches it firmly. Part of the rows lack a size; the others show once, few, many or a class for expanded clones.

j_gene: TRBJ1-6; d_gene: .; abundance: .; v_gene: TRBV30; CDR3nt: TGTGCCTGGAGCGGTTTGGGGAGCTCCTATAATTCACCCCTCCACTTT; CDR3aa: CAWSGLGSSYNSPLHF
j_gene: TRBJ2-1; d_gene: TRBD2; abundance: .; v_gene: TRBV19; CDR3nt: TGTGCCAGTACACCGGGACTAGAGAACTATGAGCAGTTCTTC; CDR3aa: CASTPGLENYEQFF
j_gene: TRBJ2-7; d_gene: .; abundance: .; v_gene: TRBV27; CDR3nt: TGTGCCAGCGGCGATACTAGCAGATACTACGAGCAGTACTTC; CDR3aa: CASGDTSRYYEQYF
j_gene: TRBJ2-3; d_gene: .; abundance: once; v_gene: TRBV2; CDR3nt: TGTGCCATCCCGAGGGGGGGGGCCCCCACAGATACGCAGTATTTT; CDR3aa: CAIPRGGAPTDTQYF
j_gene: TRBJ2-1; d_gene: .; abundance: .; v_gene: TRBV5-6; CDR3nt: TGTGCCAGCAGCTTGGTTAATCGAGGGAATGAGCAGTTCTTC; CDR3aa: CASSLVNRGNEQFF
j_gene: TRBJ1-2; d_gene: .; abundance: .; v_gene: TRBV7-3; CDR3nt: TGTGCCAGCAGCTTAAGAGGGAGGCAGGAAGGTATTGGCTACACCTTC; CDR3aa: CASSLRGRQEGIGYTF
j_gene: TRBJ1-5; d_gene: .; abundance: .; v_gene: TRBV6-5; CDR3nt: TGTGCCAGCAGACAGAATAGCAATCAGCCCCAGCATTTT; CDR3aa: CASRQNSNQPQHF
j_gene: TRBJ2-2; d_gene: TRBD2; abundance: .; v_gene: TRBV9; CDR3nt: TGTGCCAGCAGCGTAGAGGGGCGGGGGAAGGACGGGGAGCTGTTTTTT; CDR3aa: CASSVEGRGKDGELFF
j_gene: TRBJ2-7; d_gene: .; abundance: .; v_gene: TRBV7-9; CDR3nt: TGTGCCAGCAGCTCCACATCGTTGGCAGAAGAGGAAGAGCAGTACTTC; CDR3aa: CASSSTSLAEEEEQYF
j_gene: TRBJ2-5; d_gene: .; abundance: .; v_gene: TRBV7-9; CDR3nt: TGTGCCAGCAGTATGACCCTTAGCGGCCAAGAGACCCAGTACTTC; CDR3aa: CASSMTLSGQETQYF
j_gene: TRBJ2-7; d_gene: .; abundance: few; v_gene: TRBV10-2; CDR3nt: TGCGCCAGCAGTGAGTCCCAGGGAAACGTGCAGTACTTC; CDR3aa: CASSESQGNVQYF
j_gene: TRBJ2-5; d_gene: .; abundance: .; v_gene: TRBV5-1; CDR3nt: TGCGCCAGCGTGAGGAGCGCCAGCATTCAAGAGACCCAGTACTTC; CDR3aa: CASVRSASIQETQYF
j_gene: TRBJ2-7; d_gene: TRBD1; abundance: once; v_gene: TRBV27; CDR3nt: TGTGCCAGCAGTCCGCGGGCAGGGGGAAACGAGCAGTACTTC; CDR3aa: CASSPRAGGNEQYF
j_gene: TRBJ1-1; d_gene: .; abundance: .; v_gene: TRBV16; CDR3nt: TGTGCCAGCAGCCCGGGTCGGGGGGGCACTGAAGCTTTCTTT; CDR3aa: CASSPGRGGTEAFF
j_gene: TRBJ1-1; d_gene: .; abundance: .; v_gene: TRBV4-2; CDR3nt: TGTGCCAGCAGCCAAGGGGCCACTGAAGCTTTCTTT; CDR3aa: CASSQGATEAFF
j_gene: TRBJ2-3; d_gene: .; abundance: .; v_gene: TRBV7-2; CDR3nt: TGTGCCAGCAGCCGGACTGCAGATACGCAGTATTTT; CDR3aa: CASSRTADTQYF
j_gene: TRBJ2-3; d_gene: .; abundance: .; v_gene: TRBV4-1; CDR3nt: TGCGCCAGCAGCCAAGCGTCGAGGAGCACAGATACGCAGTATTTT; CDR3aa: CASSQASRSTDTQYF
j_gene: TRBJ1-1; d_gene: .; abundance: .; v_gene: TRBV7-3; CDR3nt: TGTGCCAGCAGCTTGAACAGGAACACTGAAGCTTTCTTT; CDR3aa: CASSLNRNTEAFF
j_gene: TRBJ2-7; d_gene: .; abundance: .; v_gene: TRBV7-9; CDR3nt: TGTGCCAGCACCCCTGCCCTGTCGCCTGTAGCGAAAGCCTACGAGCAGTACTTC; CDR3aa: CASTPALSPVAKAYEQYF
j_gene: TRBJ1-6; d_gene: TRBD1; abundance: .; v_gene: TRBV14; CDR3nt: TGTGCCAGCAGCCCGGACAGGGGCATCGGGTCACCCCTCCACTTT; CDR3aa: CASSPDRGIGSPLHF
j_gene: TRBJ2-1; d_gene: TRBD2; abundance: .; v_gene: TRBV9; CDR3nt: TGTGCCAGCAGCGTAAGCGGGGGGGCCTTTAATGAGCAGTTCTTC; CDR3aa: CASSVSGGAFNEQFF
j_gene: TRBJ2-3; d_gene: .; abundance: .; v_gene: TRBV9; CDR3nt: TGTGCCAGCAGCGAGTCGACTTTTCCCACAGATACGCAGTATTTT; CDR3aa: CASSESTFPTDTQYF
j_gene: TRBJ2-5; d_gene: .; abundance: .; v_gene: TRBV5-1; CDR3nt: TGCGCCAGCAGCTTCTTCCTAGTAGGAGAGACCCAGTACTTC; CDR3aa: CASSFFLVGETQYF
j_gene: TRBJ2-5; d_gene: .; abundance: .; v_gene: TRBV2; CDR3nt: TGTGCCAGCAGTGAACTGAGGCCCAAAGAGACCCAGTACTTC; CDR3aa: CASSELRPKETQYF
j_gene: TRBJ1-5; d_gene: .; abundance: .; v_gene: TRBV28; CDR3nt: TGTGCCAGCAGTTTGGGCCGGCGGGGGGATCGACAGCCCCAGCATTTT; CDR3aa: CASSLGRRGDRQPQHF
j_gene: TRBJ2-5; d_gene: TRBD2; abundance: .; v_gene: TRBV27; CDR3nt: TGTGCCAGCAGTTCGGGGCAACTAGCGCACCACCAAGAGACCCAGTACTTC; CDR3aa: CASSSGQLAHHQETQYF
j_gene: TRBJ1-1; d_gene: .; abundance: .; v_gene: TRBV19; CDR3nt: TGTGCCAGTAGTATTCTGTCGCGGCGGGCGCGGGACACTGAAGCTTTCTTT; CDR3aa: CASSILSRRARDTEAFF
j_gene: TRBJ2-7; d_gene: .; abundance: .; v_gene: TRBV15; CDR3nt: TGTGCCACCAGCGAGATGACAGAGACCTACGAGCAGTACTTC; CDR3aa: CATSEMTETYEQYF
j_gene: TRBJ1-1; d_gene: TRBD1; abundance: .; v_gene: TRBV27; CDR3nt: TGTGCCAGCAGTCTCACAGGGGGCCCAGCTGAAGCTTTCTTT; CDR3aa: CASSLTGGPAEAFF
j_gene: TRBJ2-3; d_gene: TRBD2; abundance: .; v_gene: TRBV5-1; CDR3nt: TGCGCCAGCAGCCGCAATAGCGGGGGGGCAACAGATACGCAGTATTTT; CDR3aa: CASSRNSGGATDTQYF
j_gene: TRBJ2-2; d_gene: TRBD2; abundance: .; v_gene: TRBV15; CDR3nt: TGTGCCACCAGCAGACGGATTAGCGGGTTCGTGCAAAGAGGGGAGCTGTTTTTT; CDR3aa: CATSRRISGFVQRGELFF
j_gene: TRBJ2-7; d_gene: TRBD1; abundance: once; v_gene: TRBV2; CDR3nt: TGTGCCAGCAGGGGTCTGACCGGGACAGGTAGGAACTACGAGCAGTACTTC; CDR3aa: CASRGLTGTGRNYEQYF
j_gene: TRBJ2-1; d_gene: TRBD2; abundance: .; v_gene: TRBV19; CDR3nt: TGTGCCACCTTAGGCTGGCTAGCGGGAGACGACAATGAGCAGTTCTTC; CDR3aa: CATLGWLAGDDNEQFF
j_gene: TRBJ2-1; d_gene: TRBD2; abundance: once; v_gene: TRBV4-1; CDR3nt: TGCGCCAGCAGGAGCGGGGGGGCTAATGAGCAGTTCTTC; CDR3aa: CASRSGGANEQFF
j_gene: TRBJ2-1; d_gene: TRBD2; abundance: once; v_gene: TRBV11-3; CDR3nt: TGTGCCAGCTCTGGGGGAAGCGGGAGGGACAATGAGCAGTTCTTC; CDR3aa: CASSGGSGRDNEQFF
j_gene: TRBJ1-3; d_gene: .; abundance: .; v_gene: TRBV28; CDR3nt: TGTGCCAGCAGTTTATCTCGACAGGTTCTCTCTGGAAACACCATATATTTT; CDR3aa: CASSLSRQVLSGNTIYF
j_gene: TRBJ2-5; d_gene: TRBD2; abundance: .; v_gene: TRBV6-5; CDR3nt: TGTGCCAGCAGCCGCCGCGGGGGACAAGAGACCCAGTACTTC; CDR3aa: CASSRRGGQETQYF
j_gene: TRBJ1-1; d_gene: .; abundance: .; v_gene: TRBV14; CDR3nt: TGTGCCAGCAGCCTTGCAAGAGGGTTGATGAACACTGAAGCTTTCTTT; CDR3aa: CASSLARGLMNTEAFF
j_gene: TRBJ2-7; d_gene: .; abundance: .; v_gene: TRBV9; CDR3nt: TGTGCCAGCAGCCCCTCAGGGGGGCCTTACGAGCAGTACTTC; CDR3aa: CASSPSGGPYEQYF
j_gene: TRBJ1-2; d_gene: TRBD1; abundance: .; v_gene: TRBV4-1; CDR3nt: TGCGCCAGCAGTCCTACCAGGGGGGTCTATGGCTACACCTTC; CDR3aa: CASSPTRGVYGYTF
j_gene: TRBJ1-1; d_gene: .; abundance: few; v_gene: TRBV19; CDR3nt: TGTGCCACCGGAGGGGGAGGGTCCGCTGAAGCTTTCTTT; CDR3aa: CATGGGGSAEAFF
j_gene: TRBJ2-5; d_gene: .; abundance: medium-sized; v_gene: TRBV7-6; CDR3nt: TGTGCCAGCAGCTTTTCGCGGGGCGTGGGGGAGACCCAGTACTTC; CDR3aa: CASSFSRGVGETQYF
j_gene: TRBJ2-2; d_gene: TRBD2; abundance: .; v_gene: TRBV7-2; CDR3nt: TGTGCCAGCAGCTTAGCGGCACCTTTTTTTGCGGGGGGGAACACCGGGGAGCTGTTTTTT; CDR3aa: CASSLAAPFFAGGNTGELFF
j_gene: TRBJ2-1; d_gene: .; abundance: once; v_gene: TRBV7-7; CDR3nt: TGTGCCAGCAGCTTAGCGCAGGGTGAAGAGCAGTTCTTC; CDR3aa: CASSLAQGEEQFF
j_gene: TRBJ1-1; d_gene: .; abundance: .; v_gene: TRBV10-1; CDR3nt: TGCGCCAGCAGTCCAAAGGTGGGGGCCGGCGCTGAAGCTTTCTTT; CDR3aa: CASSPKVGAGAEAFF
j_gene: TRBJ2-2; d_gene: .; abundance: .; v_gene: TRBV7-2; CDR3nt: TGTGCCAGCAGCGGAATCCCGGGACTGCTCACCGGGGAGCTGTTTTTT; CDR3aa: CASSGIPGLLTGELFF
j_gene: TRBJ1-5; d_gene: TRBD1; abundance: .; v_gene: TRBV6-5; CDR3nt: TGTGCCAGCAGCGGACAGGGGATCAATCAGCCCCAGCATTTT; CDR3aa: CASSGQGINQPQHF
j_gene: TRBJ1-2; d_gene: .; abundance: .; v_gene: TRBV9; CDR3nt: TGTGCCAGCAGCGTAGCTACAGATACGGGACAAGGAGACGGGTCAAACTATGGCTACACCTTC; CDR3aa: CASSVATDTGQGDGSNYGYTF
j_gene: TRBJ1-1; d_gene: .; abundance: .; v_gene: TRBV5-6; CDR3nt: TGTGCCAGCAGCGCACAGGGTGAGAACACTGAAGCTTTCTTT; CDR3aa: CASSAQGENTEAFF
j_gene: TRBJ1-1; d_gene: .; abundance: .; v_gene: TRBV4-1; CDR3nt: TGCGCCAGCAGCTCCAGGCAGGGTGAAGCTTTCTTT; CDR3aa: CASSSRQGEAFF